A single sample gave rise to the 12 T cell receptor beta chains below, sequenced in a study of vaccination and CD4 T cells after COVID-19. Sequenced with the Oncomine TCR Beta short-read assay was DNA taken from cultured CD4+ T cells. TCRdb re-called the PCR reads through MiXCR, storing one row per CDR3 protein. The sample has over 10,000 distinct CDR3 sequences, about 56% seen once; the top ten hold over 15%. Treatment defined: roughly ten-day PBMC culture with coronavirus spike peptide pools or control peptides (ViraFEST assay). These TCRs' antigens remain unknown. Sequencing was carried out using CD4+ T cells from blood, cultured in vitro. The receptors derive from a human donor who had recovered from COVID-19.

There are a few counts of this clonotype. The genes are TRBV21-1 and TRBJ1-1; TRBD1 reflects the table's D call only, with no check against the DNA. TRBV21-1 is a pseudogene segment. This CDR3 is 17 amino acids long. As DNA, the CDR3 is TGTGCCAGCAGCACACGATACAGGCTTGCGGGGATCACTGAAGCTTTCTTT. Amino acids: CASSTRYRLAGITEAFF.

This chain joins TRBV27 and TRBJ2-7, with a tentative D call TRBD1 (6 bases). Germline loops: CDR1 MNHEY, CDR2 SMNVEV (reference sequence). The CDR3 has 12 residues. V dropped 6 bases and J dropped 4 bases, with 10 bases sitting between them. The CDR3, as DNA: TGTGCCAGCAGCCCGACAGGTTACGAGCAGTACTTC. The encoded protein is CASSPTGYEQYF.

This clonotype was seen more than once but under ten times. V usage is TRBV27 and J usage is TRBJ2-7, with a weak D call TRBD1 (6 bases). Looked up from germline, CDR1 is MNHEY and CDR2 is SMNVEV (reference sequence). CDR3 size: 14 residues. Deletions cut 5 bases from V and 1 base from J, with 12 bases between. CDR3 sequence: CASSRLDSSYEQYF. The DNA for the CDR3 is TGTGCCAGCAGTAGACTGGACAGTTCCTACGAGCAGTACTTC.

V gene TRBV9 combines with J gene TRBJ1-5; 9 positions agree with TRBD1. CDR1 is SGDLS, CDR2 YYNGEE, per germline. This CDR3 has 15 amino acids. Germline trimming cut 0 bases from V and 9 bases from J; bases unmatched to any gene: 7. The CDR3 protein is CASSVDGQGQGPQHF. In nucleotides, the CDR3 is TGTGCCAGCAGCGTAGACGGACAGGGACAGGGGCCCCAGCATTTT.

The V call is TRBV20-1, the J call TRBJ2-5; 9 positions match TRBD2. CDR3 size: 14 residues. V trimming: 5 bases; J trimming: 3 bases; junction bases outside the gene matches: 7. Per germline, CDR1 DFQATT and CDR2 SNEGSKA (reference sequence). The CDR3 loop reads CSAAGLASKETQYF. In nucleotides, the CDR3 is TGCAGTGCTGCGGGACTAGCCTCGAAAGAGACCCAGTACTTC.

The chain employs TRBV3-1 and TRBJ1-1; D is undetermined. V was cut by 4 bases and J by 5 bases, with 14 bases left in between. The CDR3 runs to 14 residues. CDR1 LGHDT and CDR2 YNNKEL come from the germline V gene (reference sequence). CDR3 in DNA: TGTGCCAGCAGCCCCTTCATGGAGGGAACTGAAGCTTTCTTT. This gives the protein CASSPFMEGTEAFF.

This clonotype has a handful of counts. The V call is TRBV7-2, the J call TRBJ2-2, with TRBD2 identical over 9 bases. With 5 bases clipped from V and 7 bases from J, the junction kept 5 bases outside the gene matches. The V gene's germline CDR1 is SGHTA and CDR2 FQGNSA. This CDR3 is 14 amino acids long. CDR3 protein: CASSTGLAYGELFF. The DNA for the CDR3 is TGTGCCAGCAGCACCGGACTAGCGTACGGGGAGCTGTTTTTT.

This clonotype was counted between two and nine times. This rearrangement joins TRBV10-1 to TRBJ1-2; 7 bases match TRBD1. After removal of 4 bases from V and 3 bases from J, the junction contained 2 bases not matched to a gene. This CDR3 is built from 13 residues. Per the germline V gene, CDR1 is WNHNN and CDR2 is SYGVQD (reference sequence). DNA of the CDR3: TGCGCCAGCAGTGGACAGGGAGACTATGGCTACACCTTC. As protein: CASSGQGDYGYTF.

V and J are TRBV20-1 and TRBJ2-1; D possibly corresponds to TRBD2 (6 bases). Germline assignment: CDR1 DFQATT and CDR2 SNEGSKA (reference sequence). The V gene lost 0 bases and the J gene lost 5 bases, with 14 bases spanning the gap. The CDR3 consists of 15 residues. CDR3 coding DNA: TGCAGTGCTAGAGATCGCCAGCGGGCTGACAATGAGCAGTTCTTC. Translated, it gives CSARDRQRADNEQFF.

This clonotype was recorded a few times. The V gene is TRBV24-1, the J gene TRBJ1-3, with 8 nucleotides matching TRBD1. Germline V gene lookup returns CDR1 KGHDR and CDR2 SFDVKD. This CDR3 is 13 amino acids long. The V segment lost 7 bases and the J segment 4 bases; nucleotides outside the gene matches: 2. The CDR3 DNA sequence: TGTGCCACCAGGACAGGGGTCGGAAACACCATATATTTT. This gives the protein CATRTGVGNTIYF.

This clonotype has a single count. The chain carries TRBV20-1 and TRBJ1-1, with 7 positions matching TRBD1. The junction had 12 bases not matched to a gene; V was cut back by 3 bases and J by 5 bases. Per germline, CDR1 DFQATT and CDR2 SNEGSKA (reference sequence). This CDR3 has 15 amino acids. CDR3 nucleotides: TGCAGTGCTAGGCCGCCAGGGGGGAAAGGTACTGAAGCTTTCTTT. This codes for CSARPPGGKGTEAFF.

The chain couples TRBV12-3 or TRBV12-4 to TRBJ1-5; possible D gene TRBD1, 5 bases. This CDR3 spans 14 amino acids. The V gene lost 3 bases and the J gene lost 3 bases, with 9 bases spanning the gap. The chain's CDR3 is CASSFWGNNQPQHF. In DNA form, the CDR3 reads TGTGCCAGCAGTTTCTGGGGCAACAATCAGCCCCAGCATTTT.